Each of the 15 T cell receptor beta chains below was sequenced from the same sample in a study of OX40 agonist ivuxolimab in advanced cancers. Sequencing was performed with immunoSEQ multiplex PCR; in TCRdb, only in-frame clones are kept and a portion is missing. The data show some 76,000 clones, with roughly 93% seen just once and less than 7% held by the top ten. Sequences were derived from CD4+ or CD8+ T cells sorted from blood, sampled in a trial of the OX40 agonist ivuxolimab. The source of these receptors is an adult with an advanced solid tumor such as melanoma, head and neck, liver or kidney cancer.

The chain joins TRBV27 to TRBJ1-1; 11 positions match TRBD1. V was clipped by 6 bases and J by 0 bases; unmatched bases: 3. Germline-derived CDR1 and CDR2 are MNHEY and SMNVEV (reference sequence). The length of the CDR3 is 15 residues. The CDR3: CASRRTGGVNTEAFF. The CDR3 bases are TGTGCCAGCAGGAGGACAGGGGGCGTGAACACTGAAGCTTTCTTT.

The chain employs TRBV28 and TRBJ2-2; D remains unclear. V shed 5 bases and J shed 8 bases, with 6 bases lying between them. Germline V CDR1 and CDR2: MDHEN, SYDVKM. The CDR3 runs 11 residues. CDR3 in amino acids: CASSHGGELFF. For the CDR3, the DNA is TGTGCCAGCAGTCACGGAGGGGAGCTGTTTTTT. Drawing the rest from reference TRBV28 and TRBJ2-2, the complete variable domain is DVKVTQSSRYLVKRTGEKVFLECVQDMDHENMFWYRQDPGLGLRLIYFSYDVKMKEKGDIPEGYSVSREKKERFSLILESASTNQTSMYLCASSHGGELFFGEGSRLTVL.

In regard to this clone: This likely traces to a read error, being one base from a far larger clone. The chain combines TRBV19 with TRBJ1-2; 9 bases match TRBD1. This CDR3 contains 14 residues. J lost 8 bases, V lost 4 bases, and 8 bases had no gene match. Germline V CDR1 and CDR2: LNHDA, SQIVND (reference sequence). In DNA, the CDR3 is TGTGCCAGTAGTACCCGGGACAGGGTGAGCGGCTACACCTTC. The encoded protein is CASSTRDRVSGYTF.

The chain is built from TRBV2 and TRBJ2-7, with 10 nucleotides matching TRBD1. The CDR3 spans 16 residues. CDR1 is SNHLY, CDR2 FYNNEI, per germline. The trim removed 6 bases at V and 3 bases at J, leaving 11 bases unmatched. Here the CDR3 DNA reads TGTGCCAGCAGACGCCCCCAGGACAGGGGGATCTACGAGCAGTACTTC. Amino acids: CASRRPQDRGIYEQYF.

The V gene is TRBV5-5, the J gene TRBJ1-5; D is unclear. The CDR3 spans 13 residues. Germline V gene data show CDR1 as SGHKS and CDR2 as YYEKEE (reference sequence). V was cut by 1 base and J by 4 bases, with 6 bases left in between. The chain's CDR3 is CASSLNGNQPQHF. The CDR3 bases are TGTGCCAGCAGCTTGAACGGTAATCAGCCCCAGCATTTT.

The CDR3 sequence: CASSSHPGGGTQYF. The CDR3 nucleotides read TGTGCCAGCAGCTCACACCCGGGGGGGGGAACCCAGTACTTC. The V and J genes are TRBV7-2 and TRBJ2-5; 8 nucleotides line up with TRBD2. V lost 4 bases to trimming and J lost 8 bases; unmatched junction nucleotides: 9. The CDR3 contains 14 residues. CDR1 and CDR2 (germline): SGHTA, FQGNSA.

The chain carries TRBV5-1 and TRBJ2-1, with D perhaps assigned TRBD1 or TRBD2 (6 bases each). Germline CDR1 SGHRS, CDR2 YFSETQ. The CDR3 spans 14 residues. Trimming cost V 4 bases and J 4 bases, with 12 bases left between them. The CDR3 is CASSGRGPYNEQFF. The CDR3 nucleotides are TGCGCCAGCAGCGGCCGGGGGCCTTACAATGAGCAGTTCTTC. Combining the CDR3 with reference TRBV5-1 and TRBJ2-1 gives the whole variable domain KAGVTQTPRYLIKTRGQQVTLSCSPISGHRSVSWYQQTPGQGLQFLFEYFSETQRNKGNFPGRFSGRQFSNSRSEMNVSTLELGDSALYLCASSGRGPYNEQFFGPGTRLTVL.

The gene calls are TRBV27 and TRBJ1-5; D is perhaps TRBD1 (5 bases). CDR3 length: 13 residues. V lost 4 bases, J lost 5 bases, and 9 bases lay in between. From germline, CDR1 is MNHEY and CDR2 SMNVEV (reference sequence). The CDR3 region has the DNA TGTGCCAGCAGTTGGAAAGGGGATCAGCCCCAGCATTTT. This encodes CASSWKGDQPQHF.

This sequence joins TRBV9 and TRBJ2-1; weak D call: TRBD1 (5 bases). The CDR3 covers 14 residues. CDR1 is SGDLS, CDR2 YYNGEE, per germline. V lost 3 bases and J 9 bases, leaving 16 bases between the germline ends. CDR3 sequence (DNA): TGTGCCAGCAGCGACGGACATGGCGGCGGTGAGCAGTTCTTC. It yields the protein CASSDGHGGGEQFF.

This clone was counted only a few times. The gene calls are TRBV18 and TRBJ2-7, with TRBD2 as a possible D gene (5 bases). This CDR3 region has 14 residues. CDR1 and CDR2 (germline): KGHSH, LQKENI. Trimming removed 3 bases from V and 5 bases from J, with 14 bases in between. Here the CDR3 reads CASSPSGSRDEQYF. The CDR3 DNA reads TGTGCCAGCTCACCGTCGGGATCCCGCGACGAGCAGTACTTC.

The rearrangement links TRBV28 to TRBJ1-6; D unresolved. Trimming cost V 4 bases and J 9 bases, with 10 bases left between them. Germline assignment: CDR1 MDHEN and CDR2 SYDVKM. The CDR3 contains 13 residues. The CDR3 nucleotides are TGTGCCAGCAGTTCAACCTCGGCTTCACCCCTCCACTTT. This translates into CASSSTSASPLHF. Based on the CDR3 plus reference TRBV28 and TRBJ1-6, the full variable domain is DVKVTQSSRYLVKRTGEKVFLECVQDMDHENMFWYRQDPGLGLRLIYFSYDVKMKEKGDIPEGYSVSREKKERFSLILESASTNQTSMYLCASSSTSASPLHFGNGTRLTVT.

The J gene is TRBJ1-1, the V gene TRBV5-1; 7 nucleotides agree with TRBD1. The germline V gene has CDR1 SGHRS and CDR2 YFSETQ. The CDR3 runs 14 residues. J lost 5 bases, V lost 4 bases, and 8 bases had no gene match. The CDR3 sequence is CASSQTGVGTEAFF. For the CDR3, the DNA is TGCGCCAGCAGCCAAACAGGGGTGGGGACTGAAGCTTTCTTT.

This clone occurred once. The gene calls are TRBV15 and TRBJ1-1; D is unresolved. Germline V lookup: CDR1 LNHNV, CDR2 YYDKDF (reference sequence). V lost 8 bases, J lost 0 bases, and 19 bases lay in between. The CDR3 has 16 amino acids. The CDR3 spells CATVNGFLGMNTEAFF. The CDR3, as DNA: TGTGCCACCGTAAACGGTTTCCTAGGAATGAACACTGAAGCTTTCTTT.

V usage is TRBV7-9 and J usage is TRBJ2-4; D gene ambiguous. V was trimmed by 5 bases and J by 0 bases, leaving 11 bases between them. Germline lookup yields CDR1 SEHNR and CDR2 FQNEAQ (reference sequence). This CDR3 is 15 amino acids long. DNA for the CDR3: TGTGCCAGCAGCCCCCGCACTGTAGCCAAAAACATTCAGTACTTC. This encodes CASSPRTVAKNIQYF.

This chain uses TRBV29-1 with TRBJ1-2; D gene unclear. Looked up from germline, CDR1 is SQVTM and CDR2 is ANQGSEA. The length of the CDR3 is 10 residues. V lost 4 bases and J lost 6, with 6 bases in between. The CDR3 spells CSVGTNGYTF. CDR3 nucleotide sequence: TGCAGCGTTGGGACGAATGGCTACACCTTC.